This T cell receptor beta chain was observed in a study of read filtering for tumor transcriptome and immune sequencing. The library was built from roughly 400 ng RNA with molecular barcoded adaptors for alpha/delta and beta/gamma chains. Via MiXCR, TCRdb re-called the reads, giving one row per CDR3 protein. The sample shows 43,000 or so distinct CDR3 sequences, 10% to 15% of them seen only once. V was clipped by 6 bases and J by 2 bases, with 17 bases between them. The CDR3 has 14 residues. Germline V gene lookup returns CDR1 DFQATT and CDR2 SNEGSKA (reference sequence). This clonotype was detected ten times or more.

The V and J genes are TRBV20-1 and TRBJ2-7; either TRBD1 or TRBD2 may supply D (6 bases each). The clonotype comes from a donor older than 35 with multiple myeloma. Sequencing input: a population of CD138-negative cells sorted from bone marrow. The CDR3 DNA reads TGCAGTGCCCAAGCCGGGGGCAGAGCCTACGAGCAGTACTTC. As protein: CSAQAGGRAYEQYF.